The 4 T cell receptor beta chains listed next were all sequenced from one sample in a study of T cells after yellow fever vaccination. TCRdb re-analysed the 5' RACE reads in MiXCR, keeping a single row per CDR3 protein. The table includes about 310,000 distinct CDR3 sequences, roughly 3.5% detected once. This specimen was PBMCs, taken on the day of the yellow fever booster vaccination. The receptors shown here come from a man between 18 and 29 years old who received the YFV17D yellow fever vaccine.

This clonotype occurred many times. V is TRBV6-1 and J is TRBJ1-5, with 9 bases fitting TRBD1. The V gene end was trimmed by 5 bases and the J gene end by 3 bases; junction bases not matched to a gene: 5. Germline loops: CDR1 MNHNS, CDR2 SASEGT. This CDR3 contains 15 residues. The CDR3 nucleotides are TGTGCCAGCAGTAGGGACAGGGCCATCAATCAGCCCCAGCATTTT. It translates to CASSRDRAINQPQHF.

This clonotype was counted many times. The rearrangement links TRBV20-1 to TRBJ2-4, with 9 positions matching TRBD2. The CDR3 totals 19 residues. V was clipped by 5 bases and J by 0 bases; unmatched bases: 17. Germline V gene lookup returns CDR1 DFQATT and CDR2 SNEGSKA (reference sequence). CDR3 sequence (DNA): TGCAGTGCTCAACCACCTGTTAAACTAGCGGGTCTAGCCAAAAACATTCAGTACTTC. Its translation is CSAQPPVKLAGLAKNIQYF.

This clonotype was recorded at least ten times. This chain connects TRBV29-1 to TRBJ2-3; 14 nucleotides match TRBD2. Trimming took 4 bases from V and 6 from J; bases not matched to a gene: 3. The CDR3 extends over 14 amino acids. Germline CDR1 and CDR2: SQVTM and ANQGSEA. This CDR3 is CSVVGLAGGDTQYF. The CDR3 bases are TGCAGCGTTGTAGGACTAGCGGGGGGCGATACGCAGTATTTT.

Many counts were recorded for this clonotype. CDR3 sequence (DNA): TGTGCCAGCAGCACGAAACTGGGGGGAACCTCATGGGAGACCCAGTACTTC. Protein: CASSTKLGGTSWETQYF. The chain uses TRBV9 and TRBJ2-5, with D possibly TRBD2 on 6 matching bases. V dropped 4 bases and J dropped 5 bases, with 24 bases sitting between them. From germline, CDR1 is SGDLS and CDR2 YYNGEE. The CDR3 has 17 residues.